A single sample is the source of the 18 T cell receptor beta chains below, sequenced in a study of regulatory T cells in long-lasting Graves disease. Noted time point: newly diagnosed GD, antithyroid drugs for less than 3 months. The TCR library used RNA extracted from PBMCs. CDR3-region Arm-PCR and iRepertoire HTBI primers produced the TCR beta libraries. TCRdb re-analysed the multiplex PCR reads in MiXCR, keeping a single row per CDR3 protein. Of around 360,000 distinct CDR3 sequences listed, about 17% are singletons. The data were also submitted as part of a second study, on T cells in Graves' hyperthyroidism and ophthalmopathy.

This sample comprised peripheral blood mononuclear cells (PBMCs), obtained at new diagnosis, from a patient treated with antithyroid drugs. These TCRs come from a woman aged 18-29 years with Graves disease.

This clonotype was detected many times. This sequence joins TRBV12-3 or TRBV12-4 and TRBJ2-5, with a possible D match to TRBD2 (7 bases). There are 14 residues in the CDR3. Trimming removed 6 bases at V and 0 bases at J, with 11 bases between. This CDR3 reads CASSGGLYQETQYF. The CDR3 nucleotides are TGTGCCAGCAGCGGGGGGCTGTACCAAGAGACCCAGTACTTC.

This chain uses TRBV12-3 or TRBV12-4 with TRBJ1-2, with TRBD1 matching 10 bases. CDR3 size: 16 residues. Trimming cost V 6 bases and J 2 bases; bases outside gene matches: 9. CDR3 DNA sequence: TGTGCCAGCAGACCAACCGGGACAGGGGAAAACTATGGCTACACCTTC. Translating it yields CASRPTGTGENYGYTF.

This sequence joins TRBV3-1 and TRBJ1-4; 8 nucleotides align to TRBD1. Germline V gene lookup returns CDR1 LGHDT and CDR2 YNNKEL (reference sequence). The ends lost 1 base at V and 8 bases at J; junction bases unmatched: 9. The CDR3 spans 16 residues. The CDR3 DNA reads as TGTGCCAGCAGCCAAGGCGGACAGGGACGGGGAGAAAAACTGTTTTTT. Amino acids: CASSQGGQGRGEKLFF.

This clonotype was detected a few times. The rearrangement joins TRBV6-1 to TRBJ1-6, with D unclear. V lost 2 bases to trimming and J lost 6 bases, with 11 bases between them. Germline assignment: CDR1 MNHNS and CDR2 SASEGT. The CDR3 totals 15 residues. CDR3 protein: CASSEISPGNSPLHF. The CDR3 DNA reads TGTGCCAGCAGTGAAATCTCCCCCGGTAATTCACCCCTCCACTTT.

This clonotype was seen at least ten times. This chain connects TRBV27 to TRBJ2-5; no clear D. The CDR3 covers 12 residues. Looked up from germline, CDR1 is MNHEY and CDR2 is SMNVEV (reference sequence). Trimming removed 5 bases at V and 0 bases at J, with 4 bases between. DNA of the CDR3: TGTGCCAGCAGTCGCGACCAAGAGACCCAGTACTTC. Amino acids: CASSRDQETQYF.

This clonotype was observed a few times. The gene calls are TRBV6-1 and TRBJ1-5, with 7 nucleotides matching TRBD1. Germline trimming cut 6 bases from V and 6 bases from J; bases unmatched to any gene: 5. This CDR3 has 13 amino acids. Germline values: CDR1 MNHNS, CDR2 SASEGT. CDR3: CASRPQGTQPQHF. The CDR3, as DNA: TGTGCCAGCAGACCACAGGGGACTCAGCCCCAGCATTTT.

This clonotype was counted ten times or more. The J gene is TRBJ1-1, the V gene TRBV18, with TRBD1 as a possible D gene (6 bases). V lost 5 bases and J lost 6, with 16 bases in between. The CDR3 loop spans 14 amino acids. CDR1 KGHSH and CDR2 LQKENI come from the germline V gene. The CDR3 spells CASSTAGDNAEAFF. The DNA for the CDR3 is TGTGCCAGCTCAACGGCAGGGGATAACGCTGAAGCTTTCTTT.

This clonotype was found many times. The V gene is TRBV9, the J gene TRBJ2-7, with a possible D match to TRBD1 (6 bases). The CDR3 loop spans 14 amino acids. The germline V gene encodes CDR1 SGDLS and CDR2 YYNGEE. V was cut by 4 bases and J by 0 bases, with 11 bases left in between. The CDR3 sequence is CASSHDRRSYEQYF. In DNA form, the CDR3 reads TGTGCCAGCAGCCACGACAGGCGCTCCTACGAGCAGTACTTC.

This clonotype was found many times. The rearrangement links TRBV12-3 or TRBV12-4 to TRBJ2-3; D tentatively reads TRBD1 or TRBD2 (5 bases each). Trimming pared 5 bases from V and 0 bases from J, leaving 15 bases between. The CDR3 covers 16 residues. DNA for the CDR3: TGTGCCAGCAGTGGACCCGGGACGGAGAGCACAGATACGCAGTATTTT. Protein: CASSGPGTESTDTQYF.

This clonotype was observed many times. The V and J genes are TRBV30 and TRBJ1-2; D gene uncertain. This CDR3 spans 12 amino acids. From germline, CDR1 is GTSNPN and CDR2 SVGIG (reference sequence). V lost 1 base and J 2 bases, leaving 5 bases between the germline ends. CDR3 in amino acids: CAWSELNYGYTF. The DNA for the CDR3 is TGTGCCTGGAGTGAGTTAAACTATGGCTACACCTTC. Full variable domain (missing parts from reference TRBV30 and TRBJ1-2): SQTIHQWPATLVQPVGSPLSLECTVEGTSNPNLYWYRQAAGRGLQLLFYSVGIGQISSEVPQNLSASRPQDRQFILSSKKLLLSDSGFYLCAWSELNYGYTFGSGTRLTVV.

This clonotype came up many times. The chain joins TRBV28 to TRBJ2-7; 9 bases fit TRBD2. The CDR3 extends over 18 amino acids. With V trimmed by 4 bases and J by 4 bases, 17 bases remained unmatched. Germline CDR1 MDHEN, CDR2 SYDVKM. CDR3 sequence reads: CASSSPGLISGSGYEQYF. CDR3 nucleotides: TGTGCCAGCAGTTCCCCGGGGTTGATTAGCGGGAGTGGTTACGAGCAGTACTTC. The full variable domain, completed using reference TRBV28 and TRBJ2-7, is DVKVTQSSRYLVKRTGEKVFLECVQDMDHENMFWYRQDPGLGLRLIYFSYDVKMKEKGDIPEGYSVSREKKERFSLILESASTNQTSMYLCASSSPGLISGSGYEQYFGPGTRLTVT.

In this sample, this clonotype turned up many times. The J gene is TRBJ1-4, the V gene TRBV6-5; the D gene is possibly TRBD1 (5 bases). V was clipped by 2 bases and J by 8 bases, with 9 bases between them. The germline V gene encodes CDR1 MNHEY and CDR2 SVGAGI. The CDR3 loop spans 13 amino acids. CDR3 loop: CASSYRDGEKLFF. The CDR3 coding sequence is TGTGCCAGCAGTTACAGGGACGGAGAAAAACTGTTTTTT.

This clonotype was picked up many times. This chain joins TRBV6-1 and TRBJ2-3; D is undetermined. CDR1 is MNHNS and CDR2 is SASEGT in the germline V gene. There are 12 residues in the CDR3. Trimming took off 4 bases at V and 3 bases at J, with 5 bases between the two ends. CDR3 protein: CASSAVTDTQYF. The CDR3 region has the DNA TGTGCCAGCAGTGCCGTAACAGATACGCAGTATTTT.

This clonotype occurred a few times. The chain employs TRBV19 and TRBJ1-1; tentatively, D is TRBD1 (5 bases). Germline CDR1 LNHDA, CDR2 SQIVND (reference sequence). This CDR3 contains 16 residues. V was clipped by 5 bases and J by 7 bases, with 23 bases between them. The CDR3 loop is CASSLKAPWGLNEAFF. CDR3 nucleotides: TGTGCCAGTAGTTTAAAGGCGCCTTGGGGGTTAAATGAAGCTTTCTTT.

This clonotype was recorded many times. The CDR3, as DNA: TGTGCCAGCATCCCGGCTAGCGGGAGTTACGAGCAGTACTTC. Protein: CASIPASGSYEQYF. The chain is built from TRBV6-1 and TRBJ2-7; 10 bases line up with TRBD2. Germline CDR1 MNHNS, CDR2 SASEGT. With V trimmed by 7 bases and J by 4 bases, 7 bases remained unmatched. The CDR3 contains 14 residues.

The chain employs TRBV7-9 and TRBJ2-6; TRBD1 is a possible D gene (5 bases). The CDR3 extends over 16 amino acids. CDR1 is SEHNR and CDR2 is FQNEAQ in the germline V gene (reference sequence). Trimming cost V 5 bases and J 1 base, with 12 bases left between them. Written as DNA, the CDR3 is TGTGCCAGCAGCCAATTTCAGGGTTCTGGGGCCAACGTCCTGACTTTC. It specifies CASSQFQGSGANVLTF.

V and J are TRBV6-1 and TRBJ1-2; D may be TRBD1 (6 bases). The CDR3 consists of 11 residues. The ends were cut back, 6 bases at V and 11 bases at J, with 13 bases in the middle. Germline V gene data show CDR1 as MNHNS and CDR2 as SASEGT. This CDR3 reads CASRHGQLYTF. The CDR3 DNA follows: TGTGCCAGCAGGCATGGACAGCTTTACACCTTC.

This clonotype was observed at least ten times. The rearrangement links TRBV2 to TRBJ2-3, with TRBD2 as a possible D gene (5 bases). The CDR3 extends over 13 amino acids. The germline V gene encodes CDR1 SNHLY and CDR2 FYNNEI. The V and J ends lost 2 bases and 6 bases respectively, with 9 bases between them. CDR3 sequence reads: CASSETGGDTQYF. The CDR3 coding sequence is TGTGCCAGCAGTGAAACGGGCGGGGATACGCAGTATTTT.